These 12 T cell receptor beta chains share one sample of origin, sequenced in a study of cytomegalovirus exposure and HLA in healthy donors. Researchers ran the PCR with 60 Vbeta and 13 Jbeta primers. This table comes from immunoSEQ multiplex PCR, and its TCRdb copy is limited to in-frame clones, with some not included. This sample's table reports approximately 79,000 clones. The sample taken for sequencing was PBMCs. These receptor sequences come from a boy younger than 18 in good health and CMV-seronegative.

The chain has TRBV20-1 and TRBJ2-1; no clear D gene. Trimming shortened V by 8 bases and J by 8 bases, and 13 bases separated the two germline ends. The V gene's germline CDR1 is DFQATT and CDR2 SNEGSKA (reference sequence). This CDR3 is built from 11 residues. This chain's CDR3 is CSRERVDEQFF. The CDR3 nucleotides are TGCAGTCGTGAAAGAGTGGATGAGCAGTTCTTC.

The V gene is TRBV5-1, the J gene TRBJ1-5, with 7 positions matching TRBD1. V dropped 2 bases and J dropped 4; count of bases not matched to a gene: 9. From germline, CDR1 is SGHRS and CDR2 YFSETQ. This CDR3 has 16 amino acids. The CDR3 nucleotides are TGCGCCAGCAGCTTAACAGGGGATGTGATTAATCAGCCCCAGCATTTT. This gives the protein CASSLTGDVINQPQHF.

Concerning this clone itself: Different DNA sequences within this sample yield the same CDR3. The V gene is TRBV4-1, the J gene TRBJ1-6; D call uncertain. V lost 0 bases and J 7 bases, leaving 4 bases between the germline ends. Germline CDR1 reads MGHRA; CDR2 reads YSYEKL. CDR3 size: 13 residues. CDR3 nucleotides: TGCGCCAGCAGCCAAGAACAGAATTCACCCCTCCACTTT. Its translation is CASSQEQNSPLHF.

The V gene is TRBV9, the J gene TRBJ1-5; weak D call: TRBD1 (6 bases). Germline lookup yields CDR1 SGDLS and CDR2 YYNGEE. The CDR3 length is 13 residues. Deletions cut 3 bases from V and 4 bases from J, with 8 bases between. CDR3 bases: TGTGCCAGCAGCGGAGGACAGAATCAGCCCCAGCATTTT. Translating gives CASSGGQNQPQHF.

The genes are TRBV12-5 and TRBJ1-2; D remains ambiguous. There are 11 residues in the CDR3. V was clipped by 2 bases and J by 6 bases, with 4 bases between them. CDR1 is LGHNT and CDR2 is FRNRAP in the germline V gene. The CDR3 loop is CASGLSDGYTF. CDR3 coding DNA: TGTGCTAGTGGTTTGAGCGATGGCTACACCTTC.

The chain combines TRBV6-5 with TRBJ1-2; 7 bases match TRBD1. Germline CDR1 reads MNHEY; CDR2 reads SVGAGI. V gave up 6 bases and J gave up 4 bases; unmatched junction bases: 8. This CDR3 has 14 amino acids. CDR3 DNA: TGTGCCAGCAGAAGCGGACAGGCGACCTATGGCTACACCTTC. Translated: CASRSGQATYGYTF.

V gene TRBV27 combines with J gene TRBJ2-7; TRBD2 agrees at 10 bases. V shed 0 bases, J shed 4 bases, and the junction held 6 bases outside the gene matches. Looked up from germline, CDR1 is MNHEY and CDR2 is SMNVEV (reference sequence). The CDR3 totals 16 residues. Here the CDR3 reads CASSLSSGGDSYEQYF. The DNA of the CDR3 is TGTGCCAGCAGTTTATCCAGCGGGGGGGACTCGTACGAGCAGTACTTC.

This rearrangement joins TRBV10-2 to TRBJ1-1, with 10 bases lining up with TRBD1. V gave up 9 bases and J gave up 10 bases; unmatched junction bases: 8. Germline CDR1 and CDR2: WSHSY and SAAADI. CDR3 size: 12 residues. In DNA, the CDR3 is TGCGCCAGTTGGGGACAGGGGAAGGGAGCTTTCTTT. It encodes CASWGQGKGAFF.

V usage is TRBV6-5 and J usage is TRBJ2-7; TRBD1 might be the D (6 bases). Germline V gene sequence: CDR1 MNHEY, CDR2 SVGAGI. V dropped 6 bases and J dropped 0 bases, with 12 bases sitting between them. This CDR3 has 14 residues. The CDR3 DNA is TGTGCCAGCAGCCCCAAGGACAGCTCCTACGAGCAGTACTTC. Translated, it gives CASSPKDSSYEQYF.

V and J are TRBV29-1 and TRBJ2-2, with D possibly matching TRBD1 (6 bases). Germline V CDR1 and CDR2: SQVTM, ANQGSEA. The CDR3 sequence is 16 residues long. The germline V and J ends were trimmed by 6 bases and 6 bases, with 23 bases remaining between them. The DNA for the CDR3 is TGCAGCGTACCAAAGGGGGACGGTGGGGATTCCGGGGAGCTGTTTTTT. It specifies CSVPKGDGGDSGELFF.

The chain uses TRBV2 and TRBJ1-5; TRBD1 aligns across 7 bases. There are 13 residues in the CDR3. Per germline, CDR1 SNHLY and CDR2 FYNNEI. Trimming cost V 8 bases and J 8 bases; bases outside gene matches: 9. The CDR3 sequence: CASRQDRVEPQHF. As DNA, the CDR3 is TGTGCCAGCCGGCAAGACAGGGTCGAGCCCCAGCATTTT.

The chain combines TRBV29-1 with TRBJ1-2; D unclear. The V end was cut by 0 bases, the J end by 5 bases, with 4 bases between. This CDR3 spans 11 amino acids. Per germline, CDR1 SQVTM and CDR2 ANQGSEA. CDR3: CSVEEEYGYTF. As DNA, the CDR3 is TGCAGCGTTGAAGAGGAGTATGGCTACACCTTC. Based on the CDR3 plus reference TRBV29-1 and TRBJ1-2, the full variable domain is SAVISQKPSRDICQRGTSLTIQCQVDSQVTMMFWYRQQPGQSLTLIATANQGSEATYESGFVIDKFPISRPNLTFSTLTVSNMSPEDSSIYLCSVEEEYGYTFGSGTRLTVV.